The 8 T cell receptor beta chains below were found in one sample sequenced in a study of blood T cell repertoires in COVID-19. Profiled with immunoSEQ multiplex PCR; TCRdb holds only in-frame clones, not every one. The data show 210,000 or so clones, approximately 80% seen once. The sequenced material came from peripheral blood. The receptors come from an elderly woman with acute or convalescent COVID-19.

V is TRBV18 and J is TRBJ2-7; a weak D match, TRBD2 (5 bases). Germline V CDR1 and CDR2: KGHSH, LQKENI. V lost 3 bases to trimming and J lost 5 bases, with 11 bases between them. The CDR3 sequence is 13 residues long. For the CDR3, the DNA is TGTGCCAGCTCACCTGGTTTCGGGGACGAGCAGTACTTC. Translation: CASSPGFGDEQYF.

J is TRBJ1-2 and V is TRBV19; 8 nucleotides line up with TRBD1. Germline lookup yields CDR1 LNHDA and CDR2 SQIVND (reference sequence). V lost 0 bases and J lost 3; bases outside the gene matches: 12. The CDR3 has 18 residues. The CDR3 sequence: CASSIDPYPRQGHYGYTF. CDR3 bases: TGTGCCAGTAGTATAGATCCATATCCACGACAGGGGCACTATGGCTACACCTTC.

CDR3 bases: TGTGCCAGCAGCTTAATACAGGCCGCGAACACTGAAGCTTTCTTT. The encoded protein is CASSLIQAANTEAFF. The chain recombines TRBV11-1 with TRBJ1-1; maybe TRBD1 (5 bases). Looked up from germline, CDR1 is SGHAT and CDR2 is FQDESV (reference sequence). Trimming removed 2 bases at V and 1 base at J, with 11 bases between. CDR3 length: 15 amino acids.

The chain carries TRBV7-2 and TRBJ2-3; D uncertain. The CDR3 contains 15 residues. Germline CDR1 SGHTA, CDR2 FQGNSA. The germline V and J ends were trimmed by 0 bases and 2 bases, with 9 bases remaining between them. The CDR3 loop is CASSLALQPTDTQYF. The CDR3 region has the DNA TGTGCCAGCAGCTTAGCGCTACAGCCCACAGATACGCAGTATTTT.

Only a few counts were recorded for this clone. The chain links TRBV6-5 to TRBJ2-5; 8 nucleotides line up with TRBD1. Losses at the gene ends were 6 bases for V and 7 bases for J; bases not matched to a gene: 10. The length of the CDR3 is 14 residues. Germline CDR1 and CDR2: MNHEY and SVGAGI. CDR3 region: CASSRGQGAGTQYF. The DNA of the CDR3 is TGTGCCAGCAGCCGTGGACAGGGCGCAGGGACCCAGTACTTC.

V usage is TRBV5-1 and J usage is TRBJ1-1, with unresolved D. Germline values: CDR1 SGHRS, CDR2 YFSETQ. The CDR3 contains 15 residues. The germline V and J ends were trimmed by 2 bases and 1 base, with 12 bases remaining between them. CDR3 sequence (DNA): TGCGCCAGCAGCTTCGGAAGGGCGGGGAACACTGAAGCTTTCTTT. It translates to CASSFGRAGNTEAFF. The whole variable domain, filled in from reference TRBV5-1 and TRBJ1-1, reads KAGVTQTPRYLIKTRGQQVTLSCSPISGHRSVSWYQQTPGQGLQFLFEYFSETQRNKGNFPGRFSGRQFSNSRSEMNVSTLELGDSALYLCASSFGRAGNTEAFFGQGTRLTVV.

The CDR3 protein is CASSPSTSGVLYEQYF. CDR3 nucleotide sequence: TGTGCCAGCAGCCCGTCGACTAGCGGGGTATTATACGAGCAGTACTTC. The chain uses TRBV5-4 and TRBJ2-7, with TRBD2 matching 11 bases. J lost 4 bases, V lost 4 bases, and 10 bases had no gene match. CDR1 is SGHNT and CDR2 is YYREEE in the germline V gene (reference sequence). The CDR3 contains 16 residues.

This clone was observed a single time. CDR3 region: CASSLGQGSYNEQFF. CDR3 DNA: TGTGCCAGCAGCTTGGGACAGGGCTCCTACAATGAGCAGTTCTTC. The chain has TRBV5-4 and TRBJ2-1; 7 bases fit TRBD1. Trimming cost V 0 bases and J 0 bases; bases outside gene matches: 0. This CDR3 is built from 15 residues. Germline V CDR1 and CDR2: SGHNT, YYREEE (reference sequence).